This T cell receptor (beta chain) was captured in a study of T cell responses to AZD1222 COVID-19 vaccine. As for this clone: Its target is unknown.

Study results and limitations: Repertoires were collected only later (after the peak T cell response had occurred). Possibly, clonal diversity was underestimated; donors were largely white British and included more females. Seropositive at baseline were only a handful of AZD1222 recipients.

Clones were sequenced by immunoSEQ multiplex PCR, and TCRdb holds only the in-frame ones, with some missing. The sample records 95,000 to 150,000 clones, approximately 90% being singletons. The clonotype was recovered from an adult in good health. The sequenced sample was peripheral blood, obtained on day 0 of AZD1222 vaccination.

CDR3 nucleotides: TGTGCCAGCAGTGAAGGGACAGGGATATTGATCTATGGCTACACCTTC. Its translation is CASSEGTGILIYGYTF. The rearrangement joins TRBV2 to TRBJ1-2; 8 nucleotides match TRBD1. The CDR3 length is 16 residues. The V segment lost 1 base and the J segment 4 bases; nucleotides outside the gene matches: 8. CDR1 is SNHLY and CDR2 is FYNNEI in the germline V gene.